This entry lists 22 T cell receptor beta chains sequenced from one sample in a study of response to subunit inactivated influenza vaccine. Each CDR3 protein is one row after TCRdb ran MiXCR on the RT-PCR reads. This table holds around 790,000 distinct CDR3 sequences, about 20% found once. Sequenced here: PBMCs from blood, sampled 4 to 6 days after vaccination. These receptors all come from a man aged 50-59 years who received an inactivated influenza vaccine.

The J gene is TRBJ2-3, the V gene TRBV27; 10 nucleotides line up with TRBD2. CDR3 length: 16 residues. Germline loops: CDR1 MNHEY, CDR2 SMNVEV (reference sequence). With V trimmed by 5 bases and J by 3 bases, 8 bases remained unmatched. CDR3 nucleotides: TGTGCCAGCAGTCCCCATCCTAGCGGGAGTACAGATACGCAGTATTTT. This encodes CASSPHPSGSTDTQYF.

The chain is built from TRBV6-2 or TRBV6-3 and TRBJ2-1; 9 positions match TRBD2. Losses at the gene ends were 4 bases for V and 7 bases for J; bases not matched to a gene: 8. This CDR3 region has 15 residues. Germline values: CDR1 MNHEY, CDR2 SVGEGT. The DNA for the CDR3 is TGTGCCAGCAGTTCCGCGGGGGGGCCCTTGAATGAGCAGTTCTTC. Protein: CASSSAGGPLNEQFF.

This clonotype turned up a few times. CDR3 residues: CASTHGAGSLAGELFF. The CDR3 bases are TGTGCCAGCACCCATGGGGCGGGATCTTTGGCCGGGGAGCTGTTTTTT. The V and J genes are TRBV12-3 or TRBV12-4 and TRBJ2-2, with D perhaps TRBD2 (6 bases). The V end lost 7 bases, the J end lost 6 bases, and 21 bases lay between the germline ends. This CDR3 is 16 amino acids long.

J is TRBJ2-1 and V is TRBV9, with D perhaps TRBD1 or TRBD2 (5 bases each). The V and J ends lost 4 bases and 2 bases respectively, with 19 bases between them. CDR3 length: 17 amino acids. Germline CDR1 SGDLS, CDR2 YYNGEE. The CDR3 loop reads CASSSPRGGSTYNEQFF. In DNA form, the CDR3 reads TGTGCCAGCAGCTCCCCTAGGGGCGGGTCTACCTACAATGAGCAGTTCTTC.

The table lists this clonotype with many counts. Here the CDR3 reads CASRTNANTGELFF. The DNA for the CDR3 is TGTGCCAGCAGGACCAACGCGAACACCGGGGAGCTGTTTTTT. The chain links TRBV12-3 or TRBV12-4 to TRBJ2-2; D gene uncertain. V was clipped by 6 bases and J by 0 bases, with 8 bases between them. The CDR3 runs 14 residues.

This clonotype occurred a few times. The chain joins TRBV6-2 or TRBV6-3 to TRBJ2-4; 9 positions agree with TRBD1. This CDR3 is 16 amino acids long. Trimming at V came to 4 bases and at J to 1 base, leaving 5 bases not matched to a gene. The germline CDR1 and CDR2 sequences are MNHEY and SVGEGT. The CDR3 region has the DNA TGTGCCAGCAGTTCCAACAGGGGGCAGGCCAAAAACATTCAGTACTTC. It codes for CASSSNRGQAKNIQYF.

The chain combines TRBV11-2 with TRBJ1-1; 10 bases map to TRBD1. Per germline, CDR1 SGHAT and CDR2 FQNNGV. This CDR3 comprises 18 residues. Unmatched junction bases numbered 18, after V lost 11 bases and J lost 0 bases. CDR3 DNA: TGTGCCGGCATTAAGGGACAGGGGCTCTACGGAATGAACACTGAAGCTTTCTTT. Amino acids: CAGIKGQGLYGMNTEAFF.

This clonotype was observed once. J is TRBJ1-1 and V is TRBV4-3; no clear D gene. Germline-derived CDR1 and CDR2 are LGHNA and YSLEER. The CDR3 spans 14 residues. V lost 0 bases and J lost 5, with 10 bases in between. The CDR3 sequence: CASSQDGRYTEAFF. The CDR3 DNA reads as TGCGCCAGCAGCCAAGATGGGCGGTATACTGAAGCTTTCTTT.

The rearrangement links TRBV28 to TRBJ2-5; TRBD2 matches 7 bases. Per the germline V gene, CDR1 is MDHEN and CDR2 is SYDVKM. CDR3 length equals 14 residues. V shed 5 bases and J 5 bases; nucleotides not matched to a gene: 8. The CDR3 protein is CASSHGDYTETQYF. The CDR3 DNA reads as TGTGCCAGCAGTCACGGGGACTACACGGAGACCCAGTACTTC.

This chain's CDR3 is CASSTPTRNTEAFF. In nucleotides, the CDR3 is TGTGCCAGCAGCACCCCAACACGGAACACTGAAGCTTTCTTT. The V and J genes are TRBV7-9 and TRBJ1-1, with D unclear. V lost 5 bases and J 1 base, leaving 11 bases between the germline ends. The CDR3 spans 14 residues. Germline CDR1 is SEHNR and CDR2 is FQNEAQ (reference sequence). Based on the CDR3 plus reference TRBV7-9 and TRBJ1-1, the full variable domain is DTGVSQNPRHKITKRGQNVTFRCDPISEHNRLYWYRQTLGQGPEFLTYFQNEAQLEKSRLLSDRFSAERPKGSFSTLEIQRTEQGDSAMYLCASSTPTRNTEAFFGQGTRLTVV.

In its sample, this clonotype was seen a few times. This chain's CDR3 is CASSQGLAGPPASTDTQYF. The DNA of the CDR3 is TGTGCCAGCAGCCAAGGACTAGCGGGCCCACCCGCTAGCACAGATACGCAGTATTTT. The chain combines TRBV28 with TRBJ2-3; TRBD2 matches 11 bases. Germline loops: CDR1 MDHEN, CDR2 SYDVKM. The trim removed 6 bases at V and 0 bases at J, leaving 14 bases unmatched. The CDR3 runs 19 residues.

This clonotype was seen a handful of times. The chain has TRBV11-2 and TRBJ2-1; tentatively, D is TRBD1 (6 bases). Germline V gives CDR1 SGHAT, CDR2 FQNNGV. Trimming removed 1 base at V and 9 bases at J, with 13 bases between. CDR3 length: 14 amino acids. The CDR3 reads CASSLAGQFSEQFF. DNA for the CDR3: TGTGCCAGCAGCTTAGCAGGACAGTTTTCTGAGCAGTTCTTC.

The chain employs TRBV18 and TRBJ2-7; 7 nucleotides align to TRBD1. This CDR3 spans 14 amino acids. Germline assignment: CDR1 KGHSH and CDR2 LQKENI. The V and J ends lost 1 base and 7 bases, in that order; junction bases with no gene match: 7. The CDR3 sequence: CASSPQTGVGEQYF. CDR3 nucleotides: TGTGCCAGCTCACCACAAACAGGGGTAGGGGAGCAGTACTTC.

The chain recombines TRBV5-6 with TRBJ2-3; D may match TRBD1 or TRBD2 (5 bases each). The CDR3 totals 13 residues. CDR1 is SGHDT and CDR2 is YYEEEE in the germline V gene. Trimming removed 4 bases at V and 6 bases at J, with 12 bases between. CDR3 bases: TGTGCCAGCAGCCCCGGGGCGTCTGATACGCAGTATTTT. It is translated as CASSPGASDTQYF.

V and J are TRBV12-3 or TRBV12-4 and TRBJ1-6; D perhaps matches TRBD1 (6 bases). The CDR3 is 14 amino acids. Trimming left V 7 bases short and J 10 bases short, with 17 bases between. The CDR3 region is CASTLGGVGSPLHF. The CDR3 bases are TGTGCCAGCACGCTAGGGGGAGTAGGATCACCCCTCCACTTT.

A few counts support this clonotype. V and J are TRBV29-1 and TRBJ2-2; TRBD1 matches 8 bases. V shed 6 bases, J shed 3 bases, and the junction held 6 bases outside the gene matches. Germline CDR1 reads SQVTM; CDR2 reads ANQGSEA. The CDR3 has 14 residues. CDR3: CSVLPTGDTGELFF. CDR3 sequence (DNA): TGCAGCGTGTTGCCGACAGGGGACACCGGGGAGCTGTTTTTT.

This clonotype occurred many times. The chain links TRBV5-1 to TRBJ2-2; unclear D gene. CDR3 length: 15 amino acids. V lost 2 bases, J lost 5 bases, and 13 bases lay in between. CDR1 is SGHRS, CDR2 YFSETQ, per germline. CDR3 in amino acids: CASSFGQLSTGELFF. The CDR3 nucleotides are TGCGCCAGCAGCTTTGGGCAGCTTAGTACCGGGGAGCTGTTTTTT.

This CDR3 reads CASSIGVEAFF. CDR3 bases: TGTGCCAGTAGTATTGGGGTTGAAGCTTTCTTT. This chain connects TRBV19 to TRBJ1-1; no clear D. Germline V gives CDR1 LNHDA, CDR2 SQIVND (reference sequence). The CDR3 totals 11 residues. V was pared by 3 bases and J by 7 bases, with 6 bases between. Full variable domain (missing parts from reference TRBV19 and TRBJ1-1): DGGITQSPKYLFRKEGQNVTLSCEQNLNHDAMYWYRQDPGQGLRLIYYSQIVNDFQKGDIAEGYSVSREKKESFPLTVTSAQKNPTAFYLCASSIGVEAFFGQGTRLTVV.

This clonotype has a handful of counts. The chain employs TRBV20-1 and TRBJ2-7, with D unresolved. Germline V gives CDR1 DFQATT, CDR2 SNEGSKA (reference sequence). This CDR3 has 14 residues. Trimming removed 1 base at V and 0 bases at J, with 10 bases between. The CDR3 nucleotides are TGCAGTGCTAGAGTGGTCGCCAGCTCCTACGAGCAGTACTTC. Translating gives CSARVVASSYEQYF.

This CDR3 reads CASSFLLLNTGELFF. CDR3 bases: TGTGCCAGCAGCTTCCTTCTCCTAAACACCGGGGAGCTGTTTTTT. The V call is TRBV5-6, the J call TRBJ2-2; D not certain. Germline assignment: CDR1 SGHDT and CDR2 YYEEEE. V was pared by 2 bases and J by 2 bases, with 10 bases between. The CDR3 loop spans 15 amino acids.

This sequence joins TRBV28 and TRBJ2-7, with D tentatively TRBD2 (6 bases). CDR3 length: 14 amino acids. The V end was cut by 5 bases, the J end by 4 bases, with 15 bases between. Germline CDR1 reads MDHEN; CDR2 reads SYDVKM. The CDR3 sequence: CASSRWAGTYEQYF. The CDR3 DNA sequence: TGTGCCAGCAGTCGGTGGGCGGGAACTTACGAGCAGTACTTC.

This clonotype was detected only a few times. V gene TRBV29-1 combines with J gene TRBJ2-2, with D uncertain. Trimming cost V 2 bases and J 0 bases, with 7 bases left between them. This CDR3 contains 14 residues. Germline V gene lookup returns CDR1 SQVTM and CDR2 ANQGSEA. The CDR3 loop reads CSVERRSNTGELFF. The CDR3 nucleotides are TGCAGCGTTGAAAGGCGTTCGAACACCGGGGAGCTGTTTTTT.